What follows are 10 T cell receptor beta chains derived from one specimen sequenced in a study of blood T cell repertoires in COVID-19 (dated by TCRdb to about 2020). Receptors were amplified or captured by the immunoSEQ multiplex PCR assay. TCRdb's version of the immuneACCESS table is confined to in-frame rearrangements and falls short of the full clone set. An unresolved V gene accounts for under half of the shortfall where checked; the remainder is of unknown origin. The sample yields roughly 80,000 clones; about 82% were counted once. The top ten clonotypes cover under 20% of the sample. Sequencing used peripheral blood. These receptors originate from a woman aged 60 to 75 with acute or convalescent COVID-19.

CDR3 nucleotides: TGCGCCAGCAGTGATACCGGGGGGTCCCTCACCGGGGAGCTGTTTTTT. This sequence encodes CASSDTGGSLTGELFF. The gene calls are TRBV10-1 and TRBJ2-2, with 7 bases matching TRBD2. CDR1 WNHNN and CDR2 SYGVQD come from the germline V gene (reference sequence). The CDR3 spans 16 residues. The ends lost 3 bases at V and 4 bases at J; junction bases unmatched: 8.

This chain uses TRBV24-1 with TRBJ2-2; the D is unclear. The V and J ends lost 5 bases and 2 bases respectively, with 14 bases between them. This CDR3 spans 16 amino acids. In germline, CDR1 is KGHDR, CDR2 SFDVKD. The CDR3 sequence: CATSGKETFNTGELFF. CDR3 in DNA: TGTGCCACCAGTGGAAAGGAGACCTTCAACACCGGGGAGCTGTTTTTT.

V is TRBV5-4 and J is TRBJ1-2; a weak D match, TRBD1 (6 bases). Germline V lookup: CDR1 SGHNT, CDR2 YYREEE (reference sequence). V was clipped by 0 bases and J by 7 bases, with 13 bases between them. The CDR3 is 14 residues long. The DNA of the CDR3 is TGTGCCAGCAGCTTGGAGAAAGGGGGTGTTGGCTACACCTTC. It codes for CASSLEKGGVGYTF.

The genes are TRBV7-9 and TRBJ2-1, with unresolved D. V was shortened by 1 base and J by 10 bases, with 8 bases between the two germline ends. CDR1 and CDR2 (germline): SEHNR, FQNEAQ (reference sequence). The CDR3 runs 12 residues. The DNA of the CDR3 is TGTGCCAGCAGCTTAGATGCCGGGGAGCAGTTCTTC. As protein: CASSLDAGEQFF.

This sequence joins TRBV28 and TRBJ2-7, with TRBD2 as a possible D gene (6 bases). The CDR3 covers 13 residues. Germline CDR1 and CDR2: MDHEN and SYDVKM. Trimming cost V 8 bases and J 2 bases, with 13 bases left between them. In nucleotides, the CDR3 is TGTGCCAGCTACTCTGCGGGACCCTACGAGCAGTACTTC. This translates into CASYSAGPYEQYF.

In its sample, this clone was seen once. The chain couples TRBV7-2 to TRBJ2-3, with D unclear. This CDR3 is 15 amino acids long. Per the germline V gene, CDR1 is SGHTA and CDR2 is FQGNSA. Trimming took 1 base from V and 1 from J, leaving 9 bases between them. In DNA form, the CDR3 reads TGTGCCAGCAGCTTAGGAGGCCAAGGCACAGATACGCAGTATTTT. This sequence encodes CASSLGGQGTDTQYF. The whole variable domain, remainder taken from reference TRBV7-2 and TRBJ2-3, is GAGVSQSPSNKVTEKGKDVELRCDPISGHTALYWYRQSLGQGLEFLIYFQGNSAPDKSGLPSDRFSAERTGGSVSTLTIQRTQQEDSAVYLCASSLGGQGTDTQYFGPGTRLTVL.

V is TRBV5-5 and J is TRBJ1-1; perhaps TRBD1 as D (5 bases). The CDR3 extends over 15 amino acids. Germline assignment: CDR1 SGHKS and CDR2 YYEKEE (reference sequence). V lost 6 bases and J lost 2, with 17 bases in between. CDR3 residues: CASTPVTGLNTEAFF. CDR3 in DNA: TGTGCCAGCACCCCAGTGACGGGACTTAACACTGAAGCTTTCTTT.

The chain links TRBV5-8 to TRBJ1-5; D call uncertain. V shed 0 bases and J shed 4 bases, with 20 bases lying between them. CDR1 SGHTS and CDR2 YDEGEE come from the germline V gene. The CDR3 spans 18 residues. The CDR3 DNA is TGTGCCAGCAGCTTGGGGAATGAGGGTATTCCCCAAAATCAGCCCCAGCATTTT. Amino acids: CASSLGNEGIPQNQPQHF. Full variable domain (remainder filled in from reference TRBV5-8 and TRBJ1-5): EAGVTQSPTHLIKTRGQQATLRCSPISGHTSVYWYQQALGLGLQFLLWYDEGEERNRGNFPPRFSGRQFPNYSSELNVNALELEDSALYLCASSLGNEGIPQNQPQHFGDGTRLSIL.

In DNA form, the CDR3 reads TGCGCCAGCAGCCAGGGGACAGGAGCCGTCTGGGGCTACACCTTC. Encoded protein: CASSQGTGAVWGYTF. V is TRBV5-1 and J is TRBJ1-2; 8 positions agree with TRBD1. The germline gives CDR1 SGHRS, CDR2 YFSETQ. Losses at the gene ends were 4 bases for V and 8 bases for J; bases not matched to a gene: 13. CDR3 length: 15 amino acids.

The V gene is TRBV9, the J gene TRBJ2-5; 7 nucleotides match TRBD1. The trim removed 0 bases at V and 5 bases at J, leaving 7 bases unmatched. This CDR3 region has 15 residues. Germline CDR1 and CDR2: SGDLS and YYNGEE. The CDR3 sequence is CASSVDRQGWETQYF. In nucleotides, the CDR3 is TGTGCCAGCAGCGTAGATCGACAGGGATGGGAGACCCAGTACTTC.